Below, 9 T cell receptor beta chains from the same sample are listed, as sequenced in a study of blood T cell repertoires in COVID-19. TCRdb's table, derived via immunoSEQ multiplex PCR, lists solely in-frame clones and lacks some. The table has about 210,000 clones, 84% seen once; the top ten hold roughly 7.8%. The sequencing input was peripheral blood. These receptors were collected from a woman aged 80 or over with COVID-19, enrolled during active disease.

The chain uses TRBV15 and TRBJ1-1; 9 bases line up with TRBD1. Germline CDR1 and CDR2: LNHNV and YYDKDF (reference sequence). CDR3 length equals 14 residues. V lost 5 bases to trimming and J lost 9 bases; unmatched junction nucleotides: 10. The CDR3 sequence is CATSQAGQGFKAFF. CDR3 nucleotides: TGTGCCACCAGCCAGGCGGGACAGGGTTTTAAAGCTTTCTTT. The full variable domain, completed using reference TRBV15 and TRBJ1-1, is DAMVIQNPRYQVTQFGKPVTLSCSQTLNHNVMYWYQQKSSQAPKLLFHYYDKDFNNEADTPDNFQSRRPNTSFCFLDIRSPGLGDTAMYLCATSQAGQGFKAFFGQGTRLTVV.

This clone was seen a handful of times. V and J are TRBV19 and TRBJ1-1; D not certain. The CDR3 totals 16 residues. Trimming left V 3 bases short and J 1 base short, with 15 bases between. Germline CDR1 is LNHDA and CDR2 is SQIVND (reference sequence). CDR3 DNA sequence: TGTGCCAGTAGTATCTACGGAAGGCAGGAGAACACTGAAGCTTTCTTT. It codes for CASSIYGRQENTEAFF.

V gene TRBV19 combines with J gene TRBJ1-1; D unclear. The CDR3 loop spans 15 amino acids. The ends were cut back, 5 bases at V and 0 bases at J, with 13 bases in the middle. Germline CDR1 reads LNHDA; CDR2 reads SQIVND (reference sequence). The DNA of the CDR3 is TGTGCCAGTAGTGTACTGTCCACGGTGAACACTGAAGCTTTCTTT. It translates to CASSVLSTVNTEAFF.

The chain combines TRBV5-1 with TRBJ2-2, with D perhaps matching TRBD2 (7 bases). CDR3 length equals 13 residues. Trimming cost V 7 bases and J 6 bases, with 13 bases left between them. Germline CDR1 is SGHRS and CDR2 is YFSETQ. The CDR3 region has the DNA TGCGCCAGCTCCCCCGGGGGGCCCGGGGAGCTGTTTTTT. Its protein product is CASSPGGPGELFF.

This sequence joins TRBV9 and TRBJ2-5; D possibly corresponds to TRBD1 (6 bases). Germline V gives CDR1 SGDLS, CDR2 YYNGEE. The ends were cut back, 0 bases at V and 2 bases at J, with 11 bases in the middle. The CDR3 is 15 amino acids. Here the CDR3 reads CASSVGPGHQETQYF. The DNA of the CDR3 is TGTGCCAGCAGCGTAGGTCCGGGACATCAAGAGACCCAGTACTTC.

J is TRBJ1-5 and V is TRBV19; 12 positions agree with TRBD1. Looked up from germline, CDR1 is LNHDA and CDR2 is SQIVND (reference sequence). The V gene end was trimmed by 5 bases and the J gene end by 6 bases; junction bases not matched to a gene: 11. The CDR3 runs to 17 residues. CDR3 sequence: CASSLRRDRGRVQPQHF. CDR3 DNA sequence: TGTGCCAGTAGTCTTAGGAGGGACAGGGGGCGCGTTCAGCCCCAGCATTTT. The whole variable domain, remainder taken from reference TRBV19 and TRBJ1-5, is DGGITQSPKYLFRKEGQNVTLSCEQNLNHDAMYWYRQDPGQGLRLIYYSQIVNDFQKGDIAEGYSVSREKKESFPLTVTSAQKNPTAFYLCASSLRRDRGRVQPQHFGDGTRLSIL.

This chain connects TRBV11-2 to TRBJ1-2; no definite D call. V gave up 1 base and J gave up 2 bases, with 11 bases separating them. CDR3 length equals 15 residues. Per the germline V gene, CDR1 is SGHAT and CDR2 is FQNNGV. The CDR3 loop reads CASSLASTVNYGYTF. The CDR3 region has the DNA TGTGCCAGCAGCTTAGCCTCTACGGTCAACTATGGCTACACCTTC.

The table lists this clone with a count of one. V is TRBV5-1 and J is TRBJ1-1, with no clear D. CDR1 and CDR2 (germline): SGHRS, YFSETQ. V shed 5 bases and J shed 1 base, with 18 bases lying between them. There are 16 residues in the CDR3. The CDR3: CASRRVGGGGNTEAFF. The CDR3 region has the DNA TGCGCCAGCAGACGGGTGGGAGGTGGTGGGAACACTGAAGCTTTCTTT. The full variable domain, completed using reference TRBV5-1 and TRBJ1-1, is KAGVTQTPRYLIKTRGQQVTLSCSPISGHRSVSWYQQTPGQGLQFLFEYFSETQRNKGNFPGRFSGRQFSNSRSEMNVSTLELGDSALYLCASRRVGGGGNTEAFFGQGTRLTVV.

The chain recombines TRBV5-4 with TRBJ1-1; 8 bases line up with TRBD1. The CDR3 contains 14 residues. Trimming cost V 4 bases and J 5 bases; bases outside gene matches: 7. From germline, CDR1 is SGHNT and CDR2 YYREEE (reference sequence). The CDR3 loop is CASSNYRGGTEAFF. The CDR3 coding sequence is TGTGCCAGCAGCAATTACAGGGGGGGAACTGAAGCTTTCTTT.